This T cell receptor beta chain came from a study of shared clonotypes between healthy human individuals. General study points: An anticipated effect of sequencing depth on clonotype sharing among donors was recognized.

This CDR3 is built from 13 residues. CDR1 and CDR2 from the germline V gene are PRHDT and FYEKMQ (reference sequence). The V end lost 0 bases, the J end lost 0 bases, and 2 bases lay between the germline ends. Once extracted for a subset, genomic DNA was divided evenly among several immunoSEQ plates. TCRdb's table, derived via immunoSEQ multiplex PCR, lists solely in-frame clones and lacks some. The repertoire has about 1.5 million clones, roughly 98% of them found once; the top ten carry 0.45%. A word on this clone: Its target is not known.

The healthy adult donors were HIV-negative and reported no recent acute infections or vaccinations. The rearrangement uses TRBV13 and TRBJ1-1; unclear D gene. The receptor's source is a man under 40 in good health. The sequenced sample consisted of naive CD4+ T cells sorted from blood. Indicated subset: CD45RA+ positively selected. For the CDR3, the DNA is TGTGCCAGCAGCTTAGGCATGAACACTGAAGCTTTCTTT. Translating it yields CASSLGMNTEAFF.